This is a list of T cell receptor beta chains from one sample in a study of control samples from healthy donors and cancer patients. TCRdb's copy holds only in-frame clones and misses some; the assay was immunoSEQ multiplex PCR. The data contain roughly 100,000 clones, roughly 89% of them seen just once; the ten biggest clones take up 3%. Sequencing was carried out using blood. The receptors were gathered from a human donor in good health. The donor label of this sample is uncertain. The CDR3 runs from the conserved cysteine through the conserved F or W. D genes are given only for firm matches. Size values are once, few and many counts, or a class for expanded clones, and some rows have none.

size,D,V,J,DNA,CDR3
.,.,TRBV5-1,TRBJ2-3,TGCGCCAGCAGGAACACAGGGTCGTCAGATACGCAGTATTTT,CASRNTGSSDTQYF
.,.,TRBV24-1,TRBJ1-5,TGTGCCACCAGTGATGCAGCCAATCAGCCCCAGCATTTT,CATSDAANQPQHF
.,TRBD1,TRBV28,TRBJ1-2,TGTGCCAGCAGTTTGGACAGGGTTTTCTATGGCTACACCTTC,CASSLDRVFYGYTF
.,.,TRBV28,TRBJ1-3,TGTGCCAGCCTGGACTCTGGAAACACCATATATTTT,CASLDSGNTIYF
.,.,TRBV5-1,TRBJ2-5,TGCGCCAGCAGGATTCTCGGGGCGAATCAAGAGACCCAGTACTTC,CASRILGANQETQYF
.,.,TRBV13,TRBJ2-5,TGTGCCAGCAGCTCGGTGGCGCAAGAGACCCAGTACTTC,CASSSVAQETQYF
.,.,TRBV2,TRBJ1-5,TGTGCCAGCAGTGAAGACAGATTCGATCAGCCCCAGCATTTT,CASSEDRFDQPQHF
.,.,TRBV6-1,TRBJ1-2,TGTGCCAGCAGTGAAGGGGACGGCTATGGCTACACCTTC,CASSEGDGYGYTF
.,.,TRBV28,TRBJ1-1,TGTGCCAGCGGAATACACCAGTTGGGAACTGAAGCTTTCTTT,CASGIHQLGTEAFF
once,TRBD2,TRBV19,TRBJ2-3,TGTGCCAGTAGTATGTTAGCGGGGGGGCGTTCTAGCACAGATACGCAGTATTTT,CASSMLAGGRSSTDTQYF